The next 6 T cell receptor beta chains were all read from a single sample in a study of yellow fever vaccine responses in identical twins. TCRdb itself ran the RT-PCR reads through MiXCR, one entry per CDR3 protein. The repertoire holds about 23,000 distinct CDR3 sequences, with about three quarters as singletons. The material sequenced was T cells from blood (PBMCs), unsorted or a sorted subset (not recorded which), taken before or after yellow fever vaccination (not recorded which). Receptor source: a woman between 18 and 29 years old who received the yellow fever vaccine.

This chain connects TRBV19 to TRBJ2-7; TRBD1 is a possible D gene (5 bases). Trimming cost V 1 base and J 2 bases, with 15 bases left between them. This CDR3 region has 16 residues. CDR1 is LNHDA, CDR2 SQIVND, per germline (reference sequence). CDR3 loop: CASSIATGGRPYEQYF. The CDR3 nucleotides are TGTGCCAGTAGTATAGCCACAGGCGGCAGGCCCTACGAGCAGTACTTC. The full variable domain, in which reference TRBV19 and TRBJ2-7 provide the parts outside the CDR3, is DGGITQSPKYLFRKEGQNVTLSCEQNLNHDAMYWYRQDPGQGLRLIYYSQIVNDFQKGDIAEGYSVSREKKESFPLTVTSAQKNPTAFYLCASSIATGGRPYEQYFGPGTRLTVT.

This clonotype was detected a few times. V usage is TRBV28 and J usage is TRBJ2-1; 8 nucleotides agree with TRBD1. V gave up 2 bases and J gave up 3 bases; unmatched junction bases: 3. CDR1 and CDR2 from the germline V gene are MDHEN and SYDVKM. The CDR3 is made up of 15 amino acids. The chain's CDR3 is CASSLITGGYNEQFF. The CDR3 nucleotides are TGTGCCAGCAGTTTAATTACAGGGGGCTACAATGAGCAGTTCTTC. Filled out from reference TRBV28 and TRBJ2-1, the complete variable domain reads DVKVTQSSRYLVKRTGEKVFLECVQDMDHENMFWYRQDPGLGLRLIYFSYDVKMKEKGDIPEGYSVSREKKERFSLILESASTNQTSMYLCASSLITGGYNEQFFGPGTRLTVL.

The chain is built from TRBV2 and TRBJ2-5, with 12 nucleotides matching TRBD2. CDR3 size: 17 residues. Germline CDR1 is SNHLY and CDR2 is FYNNEI. V dropped 2 bases and J dropped 5; count of bases not matched to a gene: 9. CDR3 nucleotide sequence: TGTGCCAGCAGTGAAACCAGAGGACTAGCGGGATCGGAGACCCAGTACTTC. As protein: CASSETRGLAGSETQYF.

The chain is built from TRBV29-1 and TRBJ2-1, with unresolved D. V was trimmed by 5 bases and J by 4 bases, leaving 6 bases between them. This CDR3 comprises 11 residues. Looked up from germline, CDR1 is SQVTM and CDR2 is ANQGSEA. CDR3: CSVTSYNEQFF. For the CDR3, the DNA is TGCAGCGTTACCAGTTACAATGAGCAGTTCTTC.

The V and J genes are TRBV2 and TRBJ2-7; TRBD2 matches 10 bases. CDR1 is SNHLY, CDR2 FYNNEI, per germline. This CDR3 has 15 residues. J gave up 4 bases and V 3 bases, and 6 bases lay outside the gene matches. Written as DNA, the CDR3 is TGTGCCAGCAGTGATGGGCTAGCGGGGGCGTACGAGCAGTACTTC. It codes for CASSDGLAGAYEQYF. Based on the CDR3 plus reference TRBV2 and TRBJ2-7, the full variable domain is EPEVTQTPSHQVTQMGQEVILRCVPISNHLYFYWYRQILGQKVEFLVSFYNNEISEKSEIFDDQFSVERPDGSNFTLKIRSTKLEDSAMYFCASSDGLAGAYEQYFGPGTRLTVT.

This clonotype was seen more than once but under ten times. This chain joins TRBV12-3 or TRBV12-4 and TRBJ2-3, with a possible D match to TRBD2 (6 bases). The CDR3 covers 16 residues. V was trimmed by 5 bases and J by 0 bases, leaving 15 bases between them. DNA for the CDR3: TGTGCCAGCAGTGCCCTCGTAGCGGATAGCACAGATACGCAGTATTTT. Its protein product is CASSALVADSTDTQYF.